This T cell receptor beta chain was observed in a study of T cells in Graves' hyperthyroidism and ophthalmopathy. Authors of the study amplified TCR beta CDR3 regions from RNA transcripts. Carried out on the TCR CDR3, a first-round RT-PCR used the HTBI primer set. A single record per CDR3 protein comes from TCRdb applying MiXCR to the multiplex PCR reads. The sample includes 550,000 to 600,000 distinct CDR3 sequences, 13% to 15% of them seen just once. CDR3 size: 12 residues. Germline CDR1 reads SGHTA; CDR2 reads FQGNSA. Concerning this clonotype: Since a much larger clone is just one base distant, this may be a read error.

The sequence was obtained from a woman between 18 and 29 years old with Graves' ophthalmopathy. J is TRBJ1-1 and V is TRBV7-2; D is unresolved. Material: blood. DNA for the CDR3: TGTGTCAGCAGCACAGCATATCCCGAAGCTTTCTTT. Translated: CVSSTAYPEAFF.